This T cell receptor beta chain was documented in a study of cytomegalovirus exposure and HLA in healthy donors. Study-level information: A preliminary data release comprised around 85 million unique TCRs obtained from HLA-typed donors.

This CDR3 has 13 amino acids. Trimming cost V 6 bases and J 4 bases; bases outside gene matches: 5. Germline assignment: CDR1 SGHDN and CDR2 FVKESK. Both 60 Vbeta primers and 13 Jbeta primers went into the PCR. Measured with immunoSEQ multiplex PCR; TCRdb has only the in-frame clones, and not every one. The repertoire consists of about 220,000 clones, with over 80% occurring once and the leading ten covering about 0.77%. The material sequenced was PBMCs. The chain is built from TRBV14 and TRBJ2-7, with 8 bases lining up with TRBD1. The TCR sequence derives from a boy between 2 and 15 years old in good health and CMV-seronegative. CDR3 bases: TGTGCCAGCAGGGCACAGGGGGAATACGAGCAGTACTTC. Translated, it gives CASRAQGEYEQYF.